Listed below are T cell receptor beta chains from one sample, sequenced in a study of blood T cell repertoires in COVID-19. Assay: immunoSEQ multiplex PCR; the TCRdb copy retains only in-frame clones and omits some. This table holds under 130,000 clones, roughly 72% found once. The sample taken for sequencing was peripheral blood. Source of these receptors: an elderly man with acute or convalescent COVID-19. CDR3s include the opening cysteine and the closing phenylalanine or tryptophan. Fields, in order: clone size, D gene, V gene, J gene, CDR3 protein, CDR3 DNA. The D gene is left open where the match is weak. The size field is filled for only some rows; it gives once, few, many or a size class.

>few|.|TRBV27|TRBJ2-1
CASSLSAGEAYNEQFF
TGTGCCAGCAGTTTGTCGGCAGGGGAAGCCTACAATGAGCAGTTCTTC
>.|TRBD1|TRBV29-1|TRBJ2-1
CSGHRGKEQFF
TGCAGCGGCCACAGGGGGAAGGAGCAGTTCTTC
>once|TRBD1|TRBV3-1/TRBV3-2|TRBJ1-4
CASSQTDRVGKLFF
TGTGCCAGCAGCCAGACGGACAGGGTTGGAAAACTGTTTTTT
>few|TRBD1|TRBV5-4|TRBJ1-1
CASTRQGLGDTEAFF
TGTGCCAGCACCCGACAGGGCCTGGGGGACACTGAAGCTTTCTTT
>.|.|TRBV6-5|TRBJ2-7
CASSEDGAYEQYF
TGTGCCAGCAGCGAGGACGGGGCCTACGAGCAGTACTTC
>.|.|TRBV28|TRBJ1-2
CASLQVNYGYTF
TGTGCCAGTCTACAGGTTAACTATGGCTACACCTTC
>.|.|TRBV9|TRBJ1-1
CASSVTFNGGEAFF
TGTGCCAGCAGCGTAACGTTTAACGGCGGGGAAGCTTTCTTT
>.|.|TRBV3-1/TRBV3-2|TRBJ1-4
CASSPEAYNEKLFF
TGTGCCAGCAGCCCAGAGGCATATAATGAAAAACTGTTTTTT
>.|TRBD1|TRBV14|TRBJ2-7
CASSWGTGVYEQYF
TGTGCCAGCAGCTGGGGGACAGGGGTTTACGAGCAGTACTTC
>.|.|TRBV9|TRBJ2-1
CASSSRPQGEQFF
TGTGCCAGCAGCTCCAGACCCCAGGGTGAGCAGTTCTTC
>.|TRBD1|TRBV20-1|TRBJ2-7
CSARDREKQYF
TGCAGTGCTCGGGACAGGGAAAAGCAGTACTTC
>.|.|TRBV6-1|TRBJ1-1
CASTENTEAFF
TGTGCCAGCACAGAGAACACTGAAGCTTTCTTT
>.|.|TRBV19|TRBJ2-7
CASSPRLIYGYEQYF
TGTGCCAGTAGTCCACGACTTATATATGGCTACGAGCAGTACTTC
>.|.|TRBV5-4|TRBJ1-3
CASSPGGTARRNTIYF
TGTGCCAGCTCACCCGGAGGGACCGCCAGACGAAACACCATATATTTT
>.|.|TRBV3-1/TRBV3-2|TRBJ1-1
CASSPRDSNTEAFF
TGTGCCAGCAGCCCGAGGGACTCAAACACTGAAGCTTTCTTT
>few|.|TRBV6-5|TRBJ1-1
CASRPRGNSAEAFF
TGTGCCAGCAGACCCCGGGGGAACAGCGCTGAAGCTTTCTTT
>.|TRBD1|TRBV19|TRBJ2-7
CASSAVTGSSYEQYF
TGTGCCAGTAGTGCTGTGACAGGGAGCTCCTACGAGCAGTACTTC
>.|TRBD2|TRBV28|TRBJ2-2
CASSPGLAGAPTGELFF
TGTGCCAGCAGTCCGGGACTAGCGGGAGCCCCCACCGGGGAGCTGTTTTTT
>.|.|TRBV28|TRBJ2-5
CASSLSNFQETQYF
TGTGCCAGCAGTTTATCCAATTTTCAAGAGACCCAGTACTTC
>.|.|TRBV27|TRBJ2-1
CASSVIAARTYNEQFF
TGTGCCAGCAGTGTAATAGCGGCCCGTACCTACAATGAGCAGTTCTTC
>.|TRBD2|TRBV5-5|TRBJ2-7
CASSFLAGFTYEQYF
TGTGCCAGCAGCTTTTTAGCGGGGTTTACCTACGAGCAGTACTTC
>.|.|TRBV6-5|TRBJ2-6
CASSYAGPGANVLTF
TGTGCCAGCAGTTACGCGGGGCCCGGGGCCAACGTCCTGACTTTC
>few|.|TRBV21-1|TRBJ2-7
CASSFPATGQGPYEQYF
TGTGCCAGCAGCTTTCCAGCTACGGGACAGGGTCCCTACGAGCAGTACTTC
>.|TRBD2|TRBV4-3|TRBJ2-5
CASSLKFRTSGQETQYF
TGCGCCAGCAGCCTAAAGTTCCGGACTAGCGGGCAAGAGACCCAGTACTTC
>.|TRBD2|TRBV15|TRBJ2-3
CATSRLAGVGTDTQYF
TGTGCCACCAGCAGACTAGCGGGAGTCGGAACAGATACGCAGTATTTT
>.|.|TRBV9|TRBJ2-5
CASSAPGDRETQYF
TGTGCCAGCAGCGCGCCAGGGGATAGGGAGACCCAGTACTTC
>few|TRBD1|TRBV5-5|TRBJ2-5
CASSRSPGQQETQYF
TGTGCCAGCAGCCGGTCCCCGGGACAGCAAGAGACCCAGTACTTC
>.|TRBD1|TRBV5-1|TRBJ2-3
CASSSGQGTDTQYF
TGCGCCAGCAGCTCCGGACAGGGGACAGATACGCAGTATTTT
>few|.|TRBV27|TRBJ1-6
CASGLGAESPLHF
TGTGCCAGCGGTCTGGGGGCGGAATCACCCCTCCACTTT
>.|TRBD1|TRBV4-3|TRBJ2-7
CASSQVLRGQGPTVQYF
TGCGCCAGCAGCCAAGTATTGCGAGGACAGGGCCCTACGGTGCAGTACTTC
>.|TRBD1|TRBV4-3|TRBJ2-3
CASSLGSGTGGDTQYF
TGCGCCAGCAGCCTCGGATCGGGGACAGGGGGAGATACGCAGTATTTT